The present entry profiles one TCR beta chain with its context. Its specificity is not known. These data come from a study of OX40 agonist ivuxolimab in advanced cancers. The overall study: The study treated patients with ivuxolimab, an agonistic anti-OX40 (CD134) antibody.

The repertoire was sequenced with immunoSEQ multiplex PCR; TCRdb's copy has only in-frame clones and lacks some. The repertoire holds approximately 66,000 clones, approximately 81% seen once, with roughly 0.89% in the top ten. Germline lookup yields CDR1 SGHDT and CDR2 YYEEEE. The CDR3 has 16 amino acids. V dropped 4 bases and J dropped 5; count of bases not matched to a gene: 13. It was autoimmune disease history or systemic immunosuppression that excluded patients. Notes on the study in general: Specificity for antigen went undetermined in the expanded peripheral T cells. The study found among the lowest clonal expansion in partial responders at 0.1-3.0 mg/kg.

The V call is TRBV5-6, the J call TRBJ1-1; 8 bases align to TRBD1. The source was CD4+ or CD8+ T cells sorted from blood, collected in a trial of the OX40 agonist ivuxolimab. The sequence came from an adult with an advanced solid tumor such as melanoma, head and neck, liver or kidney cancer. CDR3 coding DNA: TGTGCCAGCAGCCTCGACAGGGGCGGGGTCTGGACTGAAGCTTTCTTT. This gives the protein CASSLDRGGVWTEAFF.